Listed below are T cell receptor beta chains from one sample, sequenced in a study of Graves' ophthalmopathy and Graves' hyperthyroidism. TCRdb reprocessed the multiplex PCR reads via MiXCR and lists one record per CDR3 protein. The table lists about half a million distinct CDR3 sequences, about an eighth of them singletons. What was sequenced was blood. The receptor source for this set is a woman younger than 45 with Graves' ophthalmopathy. The CDR3 runs from the conserved cysteine through the conserved F or W.

J gene	V gene	CDR3 protein
TRBJ1-3	TRBV28	CASSPRSGNTIYF
TRBJ2-5	TRBV24-1	CATSDRTSGRRETQYF
TRBJ2-2	TRBV10-3	CAIPLDNTGELFF
TRBJ2-7	TRBV28	CASSLFDFPSGEQYF
TRBJ2-2	TRBV6-5	CASSSGEYTGELFF
TRBJ2-7	TRBV18	CASSPPEQLGGEQYF
TRBJ2-7	TRBV7-9	CASSTGYEQYF
TRBJ1-6	TRBV30	CAWVDRERRSPLHF
TRBJ2-5	TRBV28	CATNSGKSPYYQETQYF
TRBJ2-4	TRBV7-8	CASSPTAKNIKYF
TRBJ1-1	TRBV7-9	CASSFMTGEAFF
TRBJ2-7	TRBV4-2	CASSPGVGRTTNYEQYF
TRBJ1-2	TRBV5-1	CASSSTGTERLGTF
TRBJ2-7	TRBV6-1	CASNPGTGQYEQYF
TRBJ2-7	TRBV27	CASSLSYVKRYEQYF
TRBJ2-7	TRBV28	CASRPPGGFYEQYF
TRBJ1-3	TRBV30	CAWSVDPGFGNTIYF
TRBJ1-3	TRBV12-3/TRBV12-4	CASSLSGLGNTIYF
TRBJ1-5	TRBV20-1	CSAKPTGNQPQHF
TRBJ2-7	TRBV19	CASSWGPTGYYEQYF
TRBJ1-3	TRBV30	CAWGQSSGNTIYF
TRBJ1-2	TRBV6-5	CASNRDSGYGYTF
TRBJ1-4	TRBV25-1	CASSVTQGGKLFF
TRBJ2-2	TRBV7-9	CASSFQGADTGELFF
TRBJ1-2	TRBV2	CASSVGRDYGYTF
TRBJ1-1	TRBV5-1	CATRTGGMNTEAFF